A single sample gave rise to the 13 T cell receptor beta chains below, sequenced in a study of Tregs in tolerant kidney transplant recipients. The repertoire was sequenced with immunoSEQ multiplex PCR; TCRdb's copy has only in-frame clones and lacks some. The sample includes hundreds of thousands of clones, approximately 84% seen only once; the top ten take around 0.64%. Sequences were obtained from CD4+ T cells from blood. All receptors derive from a human donor in good health.

This rearrangement joins TRBV5-1 to TRBJ1-2, with 9 bases lining up with TRBD1. This CDR3 has 15 residues. V lost 0 bases to trimming and J lost 6 bases; unmatched junction nucleotides: 6. Germline V gene data show CDR1 as SGHRS and CDR2 as YFSETQ. The CDR3 nucleotides are TGCGCCAGCAGCTTGGGTACAGGGGGCTTTGATGGCTACACCTTC. Protein sequence: CASSLGTGGFDGYTF.

The CDR3 DNA is TGTGCCAGCAGTCGTGACGGAATGTACGAGCAGTACTTC. Protein: CASSRDGMYEQYF. The chain uses TRBV6-1 and TRBJ2-7; D remains unclear. The germline V gene encodes CDR1 MNHNS and CDR2 SASEGT. The CDR3 runs to 13 residues. V was pared by 5 bases and J by 4 bases, with 12 bases between.

V gene TRBV5-8 combines with J gene TRBJ1-2, with TRBD1 identical over 9 bases. The V and J ends lost 4 bases and 4 bases, in that order; junction bases with no gene match: 11. The CDR3 is 16 residues long. CDR1 and CDR2 from the germline V gene are SGHTS and YDEGEE. CDR3 sequence: CASSKPGQGILYGYTF. CDR3 sequence (DNA): TGTGCCAGCAGCAAGCCGGGACAGGGCATACTCTATGGCTACACCTTC.

The count of this clone is one. The rearrangement uses TRBV6-1 and TRBJ1-2; 8 bases align to TRBD1. The germline V gene encodes CDR1 MNHNS and CDR2 SASEGT. There are 15 residues in the CDR3. Trimming took 0 bases from V and 7 from J; bases not matched to a gene: 7. The CDR3 nucleotides read TGTGCCAGCAGTGAAGCGCTGATGCAGGGGGCTGGCTACACCTTC. Amino acid sequence: CASSEALMQGAGYTF.

The chain employs TRBV4-2 and TRBJ2-7, with D maybe TRBD2 (5 bases). The CDR3 is made up of 15 amino acids. Germline V gene lookup returns CDR1 LGHNA and CDR2 YNFKEQ. V was trimmed by 4 bases and J by 2 bases, leaving 15 bases between them. The CDR3: CASSREIEGTYEQYF. The CDR3 nucleotides are TGTGCCAGCAGCCGCGAGATAGAGGGTACCTACGAGCAGTACTTC.

The chain carries TRBV10-2 and TRBJ2-5, with 9 nucleotides matching TRBD1. V shed 6 bases and J 2 bases; nucleotides not matched to a gene: 4. CDR3 length: 14 residues. Germline-derived CDR1 and CDR2 are WSHSY and SAAADI. The CDR3 nucleotides read TGCGCCAGCAGCCCCGGGACAGGGCAAGAGACCCAGTACTTC. Translating it yields CASSPGTGQETQYF.

This clone came up a few times. V and J are TRBV18 and TRBJ1-6; weak D call: TRBD1 (5 bases). Trimming left V 6 bases short and J 8 bases short, with 11 bases between. Germline V CDR1 and CDR2: KGHSH, LQKENI. This CDR3 contains 13 residues. CDR3 nucleotide sequence: TGTGCCAGCTCTCCCTCGGGGGATTCACCCCTCCACTTT. Its protein product is CASSPSGDSPLHF.

This clone was observed a handful of times. This chain uses TRBV2 with TRBJ1-5; D not resolved. V gave up 7 bases and J gave up 0 bases, with 10 bases separating them. The germline gives CDR1 SNHLY, CDR2 FYNNEI. The CDR3 is 14 residues long. CDR3 nucleotides: TGTGCCAGCACCGCCTTTTATAGCAATCAGCCCCAGCATTTT. As protein: CASTAFYSNQPQHF.

This clone was counted between two and nine times. V gene TRBV6-5 combines with J gene TRBJ1-3; D is unresolved. The germline V gene encodes CDR1 MNHEY and CDR2 SVGAGI. Trimming pared 6 bases from V and 0 bases from J, leaving 3 bases between. The CDR3 spans 12 residues. The chain's CDR3 is CASSNSGNTIYF. The CDR3 nucleotides read TGTGCCAGCAGCAACTCTGGAAACACCATATATTTT.

V and J are TRBV18 and TRBJ1-1; 7 nucleotides line up with TRBD1. V trimming: 4 bases; J trimming: 12 bases; junction bases outside the gene matches: 8. Germline V gene data show CDR1 as KGHSH and CDR2 as LQKENI. This CDR3 spans 12 amino acids. The CDR3: CASSLQGGSSFF. The CDR3 region has the DNA TGTGCCAGCTCACTCCAGGGGGGCTCTTCTTTCTTT.

This clone appeared a few times. The chain has TRBV6-1 and TRBJ1-2; D is unclear. Looked up from germline, CDR1 is MNHNS and CDR2 is SASEGT. This CDR3 comprises 12 residues. Trimming cost V 4 bases and J 4 bases, with 7 bases left between them. The CDR3 protein is CASSGGAYGYTF. In DNA form, the CDR3 reads TGTGCCAGCAGTGGGGGAGCCTATGGCTACACCTTC.

The table lists this clone with a count of one. The chain has TRBV2 and TRBJ2-7, with 7 nucleotides matching TRBD1. J lost 2 bases, V lost 6 bases, and 1 base had no gene match. Germline CDR1 is SNHLY and CDR2 is FYNNEI. CDR3 length equals 12 residues. CDR3 protein: CASSGQAYEQYF. CDR3 DNA sequence: TGTGCCAGCAGCGGACAGGCCTACGAGCAGTACTTC. The full variable domain, with the rest looked up from reference TRBV2 and TRBJ2-7, is EPEVTQTPSHQVTQMGQEVILRCVPISNHLYFYWYRQILGQKVEFLVSFYNNEISEKSEIFDDQFSVERPDGSNFTLKIRSTKLEDSAMYFCASSGQAYEQYFGPGTRLTVT.

The chain recombines TRBV29-1 with TRBJ1-4, with D perhaps TRBD1 (5 bases). This CDR3 region has 14 residues. Per germline, CDR1 SQVTM and CDR2 ANQGSEA. V was cut by 7 bases and J by 3 bases, with 15 bases left in between. In DNA form, the CDR3 reads TGCAGCGCCAGCTGGGGCGTTTCTAATGAAAAACTGTTTTTT. This translates into CSASWGVSNEKLFF.